The following is a TCR beta chain sequence with its context. Its cognate antigen has yet to be identified. No quality values exist for individual bases; no much larger clone is one base distant. The receptor library was made with the immunoSEQ multiplex PCR assay. The source is immuneACCESS, and TCRdb retained only in-frame sequences with V and J called. Part of the clones is not carried over; for the studies checked, unresolved V genes explain less than half of this, and the remainder is unexplained. Present in this sample are around 82,000 clones, 84% of which were seen just once. The biggest ten clones account for about 0.79% of the sample. The data originate from a study of radiotherapy plus CTLA-4 blockade in lung cancer (dated by TCRdb to the late 2010s). Regarding the study in general: Among the enrolled patients, 18% had an objective response, and about 29% reached disease control.

As encoded in the germline V gene, CDR1 is SNHLY while CDR2 is FYNNEI. Including cysteine and phenylalanine, the CDR3 has 14 amino acids. Only the CDR3 part of the read is kept: 42 bases, read in frame from the first base. V loses 2 bases of germline sequence and J loses 3 bases, and the interval between the two ends is 10 bases. The research as a whole found: After treatment with radiotherapy and ipilimumab, TCR clones that originated in tumors expanded in peripheral blood. Early dynamic changes in blood T cell clones, together with increased serum interferon-beta after radiation, were reported as the strongest predictors of response.

The study evaluated CTLA-4 blockade (ipilimumab) given together with focal radiation therapy in patients who had chemo-refractory metastatic non-small-cell lung cancer. The sample in question was peripheral blood, obtained from a patient treated with radiotherapy plus ipilimumab. The receptor chain draws on TRBV2 and TRBJ2-5, with no D gene named confidently. This TCR came from a human donor with non-small cell lung cancer who had stable disease on radiotherapy plus ipilimumab. The CDR3 has the sequence CASSEQAPKETQYF. The DNA reads as follows: TGTGCCAGCAGTGAACAGGCCCCTAAAGAGACCCAGTACTTC.